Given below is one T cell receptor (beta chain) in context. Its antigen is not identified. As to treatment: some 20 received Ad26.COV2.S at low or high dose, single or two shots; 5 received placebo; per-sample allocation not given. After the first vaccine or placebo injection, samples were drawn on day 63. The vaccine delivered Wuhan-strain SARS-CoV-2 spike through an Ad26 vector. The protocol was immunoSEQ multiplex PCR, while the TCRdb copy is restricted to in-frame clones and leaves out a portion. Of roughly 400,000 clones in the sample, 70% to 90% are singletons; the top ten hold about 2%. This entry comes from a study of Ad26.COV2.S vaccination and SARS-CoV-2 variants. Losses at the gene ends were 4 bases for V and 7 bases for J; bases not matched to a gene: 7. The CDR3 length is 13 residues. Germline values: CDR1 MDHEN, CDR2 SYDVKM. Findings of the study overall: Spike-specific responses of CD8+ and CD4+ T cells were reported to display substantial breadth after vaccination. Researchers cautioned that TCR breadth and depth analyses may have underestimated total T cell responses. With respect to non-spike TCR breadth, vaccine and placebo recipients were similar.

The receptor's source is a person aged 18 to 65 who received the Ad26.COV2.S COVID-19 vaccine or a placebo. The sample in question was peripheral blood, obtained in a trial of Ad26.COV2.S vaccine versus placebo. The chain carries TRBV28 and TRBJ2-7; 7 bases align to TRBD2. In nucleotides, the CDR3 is TGTGCCAGCAGTTATAGGAGGGGAGGGGAGCAGTACTTC. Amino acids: CASSYRRGGEQYF.